One and the same sample provided the 16 T cell receptor beta chains below, sequenced in a study of blood T cell repertoires in COVID-19 (dated by TCRdb to 2019 to 2021). Libraries were prepared through the immunoSEQ multiplex PCR assay. The clones in this table, taken by TCRdb from immuneACCESS, are in-frame only. Not every clone is retained; where verified, under half of the shortfall comes from an unresolved V gene, and the cause of the rest is unknown. In all, the sample holds 350,000 to 400,000 clones, and more than 85% of those were seen once. Together, the top ten hold just over 0.85% of the sample. The sample was PBMCs or T cells enriched from blood (not recorded which). These receptors were collected from a woman aged 40 to 55 who had been exposed to COVID-19.

The rearrangement links TRBV4-1 to TRBJ1-1; the D is unclear. V lost 2 bases to trimming and J lost 2 bases, with 9 bases between them. The CDR3 totals 14 residues. Looked up from germline, CDR1 is MGHRA and CDR2 is YSYEKL. The CDR3, as DNA: TGCGCCAGCAGCCAATTCTCAGGTAACACTGAAGCTTTCTTT. The encoded protein is CASSQFSGNTEAFF.

The chain uses TRBV25-1 and TRBJ1-1; possible D gene TRBD1, 6 bases. Germline V gene data show CDR1 as MGHDK and CDR2 as SYGVNS. The CDR3 has 15 amino acids. The ends were cut back, 2 bases at V and 1 base at J, with 11 bases in the middle. CDR3 loop: CASSESRTANTEAFF. CDR3 bases: TGTGCCAGCAGTGAAAGTCGGACAGCGAACACTGAAGCTTTCTTT.

J is TRBJ2-1 and V is TRBV12-3 or TRBV12-4; D gene unclear. The CDR3 is made up of 13 amino acids. Deletions cut 1 base from V and 5 bases from J, with 6 bases between. CDR3 sequence reads: CASSLGQNNEQFF. For the CDR3, the DNA is TGTGCCAGCAGTTTAGGGCAGAACAATGAGCAGTTCTTC.

This rearrangement joins TRBV5-1 to TRBJ1-1, with TRBD1 as a possible D gene (5 bases). V lost 5 bases and J lost 11, with 22 bases in between. There are 14 residues in the CDR3. In germline, CDR1 is SGHRS, CDR2 YFSETQ. This chain's CDR3 is CASRINGGVVTAFF. The CDR3, as DNA: TGCGCCAGCAGGATAAACGGGGGGGTAGTGACGGCTTTCTTT. Looking up the rest from reference TRBV5-1 and TRBJ1-1 gives the full variable domain: KAGVTQTPRYLIKTRGQQVTLSCSPISGHRSVSWYQQTPGQGLQFLFEYFSETQRNKGNFPGRFSGRQFSNSRSEMNVSTLELGDSALYLCASRINGGVVTAFFGQGTRLTVV.

This chain connects TRBV7-9 to TRBJ2-1, with 14 bases identical to TRBD2. The J segment lost 8 bases and the V segment lost 5 bases, leaving 5 bases of the junction unmatched. CDR1 and CDR2 from the germline V gene are SEHNR and FQNEAQ (reference sequence). The CDR3 totals 15 residues. The CDR3 loop reads CASSPPGLAGDEQFF. The CDR3 DNA sequence: TGTGCCAGCAGCCCCCCGGGACTAGCGGGAGATGAGCAGTTCTTC.

The gene calls are TRBV7-9 and TRBJ1-4; 7 bases are shared with TRBD1. V shed 6 bases, J shed 0 bases, and the junction held 7 bases outside the gene matches. The CDR3 extends over 16 amino acids. In germline, CDR1 is SEHNR, CDR2 FQNEAQ (reference sequence). This CDR3 is CASSSTGTATNEKLFF. CDR3 bases: TGTGCCAGCAGTTCGACAGGGACGGCAACTAATGAAAAACTGTTTTTT.

The J gene is TRBJ2-3, the V gene TRBV19; TRBD2 agrees at 9 bases. This CDR3 spans 15 amino acids. The V segment lost 4 bases and the J segment 2 bases; nucleotides outside the gene matches: 4. The germline CDR1 and CDR2 sequences are LNHDA and SQIVND (reference sequence). CDR3 DNA: TGTGCCAGTAGTAAGGGCGGGAGGGCCACAGATACGCAGTATTTT. Amino acid sequence: CASSKGGRATDTQYF.

The genes are TRBV18 and TRBJ1-4; D is undetermined. Per the germline V gene, CDR1 is KGHSH and CDR2 is LQKENI. The CDR3 sequence is 15 residues long. V was cut by 0 bases and J by 7 bases, with 12 bases left in between. The CDR3, as DNA: TGTGCCAGCTCACCACCGAACATGTCGGGTGAAAAACTGTTTTTT. Residues: CASSPPNMSGEKLFF.

This chain joins TRBV6-5 and TRBJ1-1, with a weak D call TRBD1 (5 bases). Per the germline V gene, CDR1 is MNHEY and CDR2 is SVGAGI. Trimming removed 5 bases at V and 0 bases at J, with 10 bases between. The CDR3 consists of 14 residues. The DNA for the CDR3 is TGTGCCAGCAGTCGACAGTACATGAACACTGAAGCTTTCTTT. It codes for CASSRQYMNTEAFF.

V is TRBV28 and J is TRBJ1-4; D perhaps matches TRBD1 (5 bases). The germline V and J ends were trimmed by 3 bases and 7 bases, with 21 bases remaining between them. The CDR3 runs 17 residues. The germline CDR1 and CDR2 sequences are MDHEN and SYDVKM. The CDR3 nucleotides are TGTGCCAGCAGTTTTTCCCCGCACCGGGACTCCAGTGAAAAACTGTTTTTT. Translation gives CASSFSPHRDSSEKLFF.

The chain recombines TRBV4-1 with TRBJ1-1; 9 bases match TRBD1. The CDR3 contains 14 residues. CDR1 and CDR2 from the germline V gene are MGHRA and YSYEKL. V trimming: 5 bases; J trimming: 11 bases; junction bases outside the gene matches: 12. CDR3: CASSTRTGASWAFF. The CDR3, as DNA: TGCGCCAGCAGCACCCGGACAGGGGCGAGTTGGGCTTTCTTT.

The V call is TRBV9, the J call TRBJ2-2; D may be TRBD1 (5 bases). The germline V and J ends were trimmed by 4 bases and 5 bases, with 18 bases remaining between them. This CDR3 spans 16 amino acids. Germline loops: CDR1 SGDLS, CDR2 YYNGEE. The CDR3 spells CASSTQVHYLTGELFF. DNA for the CDR3: TGTGCCAGCAGCACACAGGTCCACTACCTAACCGGGGAGCTGTTTTTT.

This sequence joins TRBV28 and TRBJ1-5; no clear D gene. Per the germline V gene, CDR1 is MDHEN and CDR2 is SYDVKM. This CDR3 has 14 amino acids. The V gene lost 4 bases and the J gene lost 0 bases, with 7 bases spanning the gap. The CDR3 sequence is CASSSPISNQPQHF. DNA for the CDR3: TGTGCCAGCAGTTCACCTATTAGCAATCAGCCCCAGCATTTT.

The gene calls are TRBV5-6 and TRBJ1-1; D may be TRBD1 (6 bases). The CDR3 is 16 residues long. CDR1 is SGHDT, CDR2 YYEEEE, per germline. Trimming removed 4 bases from V and 11 bases from J, with 27 bases in between. CDR3 DNA: TGTGCCAGCAGCCGTCCCCCGGAGACAGGCCGCTCTGGGGCTTTCTTT. Residues: CASSRPPETGRSGAFF.

The J gene is TRBJ1-3, the V gene TRBV12-2. TRBV12-2 is shown as a pseudogene. This CDR3 has 21 residues. The CDR3: CASRLALAPIAIRPAGNTIYF. The DNA of the CDR3 is TGTGCAAGTCGCTTAGCCCTAGCTCCGATAGCCATTCGGCCAGCTGGAAACACCATATATTTT.

CDR3: CASSASYEQYF. CDR3 DNA sequence: TGTGCCAGCAGCGCGTCCTACGAGCAGTACTTC. The J gene is TRBJ2-7, the V gene TRBV11-3; no clear D gene. CDR1 SGHNT and CDR2 YENEEA come from the germline V gene. The CDR3 contains 11 residues. The V gene lost 5 bases and the J gene lost 1 base, with 3 bases spanning the gap.